The clone carrying this T cell receptor beta chain was seen a handful of times. This record comes from a study of blood T cell repertoires in COVID-19. The wider study: The United States, Italy and Spain supplied acute and convalescent COVID-19 samples. Nucleic acid was either cDNA or gDNA, and it came from T cells, B-cell-depleted T cells, or PBMCs.

There are 16 residues in the CDR3. Germline V CDR1 and CDR2: SGDLS, YYNGEE. Germline trimming cut 6 bases from V and 2 bases from J; bases unmatched to any gene: 7. Per the authors' pipeline: How many nucleated cells were present was estimated from reference gene primer amplification. Method: immunoSEQ multiplex PCR; TCRdb's copy keeps in-frame clones and lacks some. V and J calls and clone size come straight from that table; D and trimming were deduced from the DNA. The table shows 180,000 or so clones, with 86% occurring only once. Input material: peripheral blood. The TCR was taken from a young woman with active or convalescent COVID-19. The chain uses TRBV9 and TRBJ2-1, with TRBD2 identical over 11 bases. The CDR3 sequence is CASTRVAGGTYNEQFF. The CDR3 coding sequence is TGTGCCAGCACCCGCGTAGCGGGGGGGACCTACAATGAGCAGTTCTTC.